This T cell receptor beta chain is drawn from a study of CD8+CD57+ T cells in acquired aplastic anemia. Notes on the study in general: Comparison of patients with controls identified some 29 shared CD8+ CDR3 sequences.

Genomic DNA served as template for TCR beta VDJ and CDR3 profiling. TCRdb passed the reads through MiXCR, listing each CDR3 protein once. This table has 150,000 to 200,000 distinct CDR3 sequences, around half appearing once. Trimming took 6 bases from V and 6 from J; bases not matched to a gene: 20. The CDR3 is made up of 17 amino acids. In germline, CDR1 is DFQATT, CDR2 SNEGSKA (reference sequence). The sample holds many counts of this clonotype. Its cognate antigen is unknown. The receptor was isolated from a human donor in good health. The chain recombines TRBV20-1 with TRBJ2-1, with 7 nucleotides matching TRBD2. The sequenced material came from sorted CD4+, CD8+, or CD8+CD57+ T cells (not recorded which) from PBMCs. CDR3 in amino acids: CSANPQRLAPSSNEQFF. The CDR3 DNA follows: TGCAGTGCCAACCCCCAAAGACTAGCACCGAGTAGCAATGAGCAGTTCTTC.